Shown below are 31 T cell receptor beta chains from a single sample sequenced in a study of early T cells in non-severe SARS-CoV-2 infection (dated by TCRdb to 2020 to 2023). The library was obtained by 5' RACE. TCRdb names NextSeq 500 as the instrument used. TCRdb took the public reads, trimmed them with fastp at Q25, ran MiXCR for clone calling and kept in-frame beta chains. Each CDR3 protein gets just one entry, which takes the most common genes and DNA from the rows behind it. The sample includes more than 80,000 distinct CDR3 sequences, with 15% to 20% observed a single time. Together, the top ten hold around 1.3% of the sample. The source material was whole blood. Receptors originate from an adult who was a healthcare worker with PCR-confirmed SARS-CoV-2 infection or an uninfected control (not recorded which).

At least ten counts were recorded for this clonotype. This chain links TRBV25-1 with TRBJ2-3; 10 bases match TRBD2. Germline assignment: CDR1 MGHDK and CDR2 SYGVNS. V dropped 1 base and J dropped 0; count of bases not matched to a gene: 4. This CDR3 region has 17 residues. The CDR3 nucleotides are TGTGCCAGCAGTGAATCCAGGGGACTAGCGAGCACAGATACGCAGTATTTT. This sequence encodes CASSESRGLASTDTQYF.

This clonotype was found a few times. The CDR3 loop reads CASSSNPYEQYF. CDR3 DNA sequence: TGTGCCAGCAGCTCAAATCCTTACGAGCAGTACTTC. This chain uses TRBV12-3 or TRBV12-4 with TRBJ2-7; no firm D call. V was cut by 6 bases and J by 4 bases, with 10 bases left in between. This CDR3 has 12 amino acids.

This chain links TRBV27 with TRBJ2-1; TRBD2 might be the D (5 bases). CDR1 is MNHEY and CDR2 is SMNVEV in the germline V gene (reference sequence). V lost 5 bases and J 2 bases, leaving 16 bases between the germline ends. CDR3 size: 16 residues. As DNA, the CDR3 is TGTGCCAGCAGTGGACGAGGGAGTATCGCCTACAATGAGCAGTTCTTC. Encoded protein: CASSGRGSIAYNEQFF.

The rearrangement joins TRBV5-6 to TRBJ2-7; either TRBD1 or TRBD2 may supply D (5 bases each). The V gene's germline CDR1 is SGHDT and CDR2 YYEEEE. V was clipped by 5 bases and J by 6 bases, with 12 bases between them. The CDR3 consists of 12 residues. The CDR3 region is CASSHTGAEQYF. The CDR3 bases are TGTGCCAGCAGTCACACCGGGGCCGAGCAGTACTTC.

J is TRBJ1-1 and V is TRBV18; D may be TRBD1 (6 bases). Germline CDR1 reads KGHSH; CDR2 reads LQKENI. The CDR3 runs to 13 residues. V was clipped by 3 bases and J by 10 bases, with 15 bases between them. The CDR3 DNA sequence: TGTGCCAGCTCACCTCAGACAGGATGGGTAGCTTTCTTT. Its protein product is CASSPQTGWVAFF.

This clonotype was recorded a few times. This chain uses TRBV12-3 or TRBV12-4 with TRBJ1-5, with TRBD1 matching over 8 bases. This CDR3 has 12 amino acids. The CDR3 loop reads CADRDRTFPQHF. DNA of the CDR3: TGTGCAGACCGGGACAGGACGTTTCCCCAGCATTTT.

V and J are TRBV11-3 and TRBJ2-3, with a tentative D call TRBD2 (7 bases). The CDR3 runs 15 residues. V shed 3 bases and J shed 2 bases, with 12 bases lying between them. Germline V gene lookup returns CDR1 SGHNT and CDR2 YENEEA. The CDR3 is CASSLAGAHTDTQYF. The CDR3 bases are TGTGCCAGCAGCTTGGCGGGGGCCCACACAGATACGCAGTATTTT.

This clonotype has just a few counts. The rearrangement links TRBV12-3 or TRBV12-4 to TRBJ2-1; TRBD2 agrees at 11 bases. After removal of 9 bases from V and 10 bases from J, the junction contained 26 bases not matched to a gene. The CDR3 covers 19 residues. CDR3 nucleotide sequence: TGTGCCAGTCACGGGGCCTCCGTCTGGGGGACTAGCGGTTTCGCCGAGCAGTTCTTC. Protein product: CASHGASVWGTSGFAEQFF.

This sequence joins TRBV15 and TRBJ2-3; tentative D call: TRBD1 (5 bases). In germline, CDR1 is LNHNV, CDR2 YYDKDF (reference sequence). This CDR3 is built from 11 residues. Trimming stripped 8 bases from V and 5 bases from J, with 8 bases between. CDR3 amino acids: CATGDRDTQYF. CDR3 sequence (DNA): TGTGCCACCGGAGACAGAGATACGCAGTATTTT.

This clonotype has a count of ten or more. This chain connects TRBV12-3 or TRBV12-4 to TRBJ1-2, with 8 bases lining up with TRBD1. This CDR3 is built from 13 residues. Trimming cost V 1 base and J 8 bases; bases outside gene matches: 3. The CDR3, as DNA: TGTGCCAGCAGTTTAGTACAGGGGGTCGGCTACACCTTC. As protein: CASSLVQGVGYTF.

The J gene is TRBJ2-3, the V gene TRBV28, with D maybe TRBD2 (5 bases). CDR3 length equals 12 residues. The germline V and J ends were trimmed by 6 bases and 5 bases, with 9 bases remaining between them. Germline CDR1 MDHEN, CDR2 SYDVKM. This CDR3 reads CASSGGGDTQYF. The CDR3 nucleotides read TGTGCCAGCAGCGGAGGCGGAGATACGCAGTATTTT.

The rearrangement joins TRBV2 to TRBJ2-7; 7 positions match TRBD1. Germline CDR1 is SNHLY and CDR2 is FYNNEI. This CDR3 region has 13 residues. V gave up 6 bases and J gave up 7 bases; unmatched junction bases: 9. The CDR3 spells CASRRDRVGEQYF. In DNA, the CDR3 is TGTGCCAGCAGAAGAGACAGGGTTGGGGAGCAGTACTTC.

This clonotype was picked up a small number of times. The CDR3 DNA sequence: TGTGCCAGCAGCCGAGGGCTAGATACGCAGTATTTT. Amino acids: CASSRGLDTQYF. The chain has TRBV12-3 or TRBV12-4 and TRBJ2-3; possible D gene TRBD2, 5 bases. CDR3 length equals 12 residues. Trimming pared 6 bases from V and 5 bases from J, leaving 9 bases between.

This clonotype was recorded at least ten times. The V call is TRBV6-2 or TRBV6-3, the J call TRBJ2-7; D unresolved. Per the germline V gene, CDR1 is MNHEY and CDR2 is SVGEGT. With 2 bases removed from V and 0 bases from J, the gap between germline ends came to 8 bases. There are 14 residues in the CDR3. CDR3 region: CASSYEQSSYEQYF. In DNA form, the CDR3 reads TGTGCCAGCAGTTACGAACAGAGCTCCTACGAGCAGTACTTC.

The V and J genes are TRBV27 and TRBJ2-5; D gene ambiguous. Trimming removed 5 bases from V and 3 bases from J, with 16 bases in between. The CDR3 is made up of 15 amino acids. Germline lookup yields CDR1 MNHEY and CDR2 SMNVEV (reference sequence). The chain's CDR3 is CASSNSGVGKETQYF. The CDR3 bases are TGTGCCAGCAGTAACTCAGGAGTGGGTAAAGAGACCCAGTACTTC.

The chain uses TRBV5-1 and TRBJ2-2, with D perhaps matching TRBD2 (7 bases). The V gene's germline CDR1 is SGHRS and CDR2 YFSETQ. Trimming left V 4 bases short and J 10 bases short, with 26 bases between. This CDR3 contains 17 residues. CDR3 in DNA: TGCGCCAGCAGCCTGACGGGGGCGGGGGCCCTCTCTGAGGAGCTGTTTTTT. It yields the protein CASSLTGAGALSEELFF.

The chain has TRBV28 and TRBJ2-4, with 8 bases that match TRBD1. The germline CDR1 and CDR2 sequences are MDHEN and SYDVKM. V dropped 5 bases and J dropped 0; count of bases not matched to a gene: 15. The CDR3 runs to 19 residues. This CDR3 reads CASSPGTGWVDVAKNIQYF. CDR3 coding DNA: TGTGCCAGCAGTCCCGGGACAGGCTGGGTGGATGTAGCCAAAAACATTCAGTACTTC.

This clonotype was seen only a few times. The CDR3 bases are TGTGCCAGCAGCCCCCCAGGGGCAGATACGCAGTATTTT. Protein sequence: CASSPPGADTQYF. The chain combines TRBV7-2 with TRBJ2-3; D may be TRBD1 (6 bases). Trimming shortened V by 5 bases and J by 4 bases, and 10 bases separated the two germline ends. CDR1 and CDR2 (germline): SGHTA, FQGNSA. This CDR3 is built from 13 residues.

This clonotype has a handful of counts. V and J are TRBV5-1 and TRBJ2-2; D ambiguous. CDR1 SGHRS and CDR2 YFSETQ come from the germline V gene. V shed 2 bases and J shed 1 base, with 6 bases lying between them. The CDR3 is 14 amino acids. CDR3 sequence (DNA): TGCGCCAGCAGCTTTACGATGAACACCGGGGAGCTGTTTTTT. Translated: CASSFTMNTGELFF.

V and J are TRBV20-1 and TRBJ1-1; a weak D match, TRBD1 (6 bases). This CDR3 is 12 amino acids long. Trimming cost V 4 bases and J 7 bases, with 13 bases left between them. The germline V gene encodes CDR1 DFQATT and CDR2 SNEGSKA (reference sequence). The CDR3 nucleotides are TGCAGTGCTAATATGGGGGGCATTGAAGCTTTCTTT. Translated, it gives CSANMGGIEAFF.

The CDR3 coding sequence is TGTGCCAGCAGCCCACAGGGTGGAGGGACTGAAGCTTTCTTT. This codes for CASSPQGGGTEAFF. The chain recombines TRBV7-6 with TRBJ1-1; a weak D match, TRBD1 (6 bases). Germline CDR1 is SGHVS and CDR2 is FNYEAQ. V lost 5 bases and J 5 bases, leaving 15 bases between the germline ends. The CDR3 extends over 14 amino acids. Full variable domain (remainder filled in from reference TRBV7-6 and TRBJ1-1): GAGVSQSPRYKVTKRGQDVALRCDPISGHVSLYWYRQALGQGPEFLTYFNYEAQQDKSGLPNDRFSAERPEGSISTLTIQRTEQRDSAMYRCASSPQGGGTEAFFGQGTRLTVV.

This clonotype was recorded a few times. This chain connects TRBV6-4 to TRBJ2-1; TRBD2 matches at 12 bases. CDR1 is MRHNA and CDR2 is SNTAGT in the germline V gene. Germline trimming cut 6 bases from V and 4 bases from J; bases unmatched to any gene: 4. The CDR3 spans 15 residues. The CDR3 DNA follows: TGTGCCAGCAGCGGGGGACTAGCGGGTTACAATGAGCAGTTCTTC. Its translation is CASSGGLAGYNEQFF.

Many counts were recorded for this clonotype. This chain uses TRBV29-1 with TRBJ2-6; tentative D call: TRBD1 (7 bases). V lost 0 bases to trimming and J lost 2 bases, with 23 bases between them. Germline CDR1 reads SQVTM; CDR2 reads ANQGSEA. CDR3 length: 20 residues. This CDR3 is CSVEDLGRKAGGTGANVLTF. The CDR3 coding sequence is TGCAGCGTTGAAGATTTAGGGAGGAAGGCAGGGGGAACTGGGGCCAACGTCCTGACTTTC.

This clonotype came up a few times. The chain uses TRBV20-1 and TRBJ1-1; TRBD1 might be the D (5 bases). The CDR3 length is 14 residues. The V end was cut by 7 bases, the J end by 0 bases, with 15 bases between. CDR1 is DFQATT, CDR2 SNEGSKA, per germline (reference sequence). CDR3 nucleotides: TGCAGTGGGTTTTGGAAGGGGCTGAACACTGAAGCTTTCTTT. Protein: CSGFWKGLNTEAFF.

The table lists this clonotype with a few counts. The chain carries TRBV6-6 and TRBJ2-5; TRBD2 agrees at 16 bases. The CDR3 has 20 residues. The V gene end was trimmed by 6 bases and the J gene end by 2 bases; junction bases not matched to a gene: 15. Germline CDR1 reads MNHNY; CDR2 reads SVGAGI (reference sequence). The DNA for the CDR3 is TGTGCCAGCAGACGCGGGACTAGCGGGAGGGCCAGGGGAGTACAAGAGACCCAGTACTTC. Its protein product is CASRRGTSGRARGVQETQYF.

The chain combines TRBV6-9 with TRBJ2-4, with 10 bases identical to TRBD2. The CDR3 totals 18 residues. Germline V gene data show CDR1 as MNHGY and CDR2 as SVAAGI. Germline trimming cut 6 bases from V and 0 bases from J; bases unmatched to any gene: 11. CDR3 amino acids: CASRQPETSGQAKNIQYF. The CDR3 DNA is TGTGCCAGCAGACAACCCGAGACTAGCGGGCAAGCCAAAAACATTCAGTACTTC.

This clonotype was recorded a few times. V gene TRBV7-2 combines with J gene TRBJ2-7; D remains unclear. Between the trimmed V and J ends, which lost 6 bases and 0 bases, there was a span of 12 bases. The CDR3 sequence is 14 residues long. Germline V CDR1 and CDR2: SGHTA, FQGNSA. The CDR3 bases are TGTGCCAGCAGACAAGACGGAATCTCCTACGAGCAGTACTTC. This sequence encodes CASRQDGISYEQYF.

This chain connects TRBV5-6 to TRBJ2-7; 8 bases line up with TRBD1. The CDR3 covers 17 residues. Germline V CDR1 and CDR2: SGHDT, YYEEEE. Trimming at V came to 4 bases and at J to 2 bases, leaving 14 bases not matched to a gene. The DNA of the CDR3 is TGTGCCAGCAGCACCGGACAGGGAGCGAGTTTCACCTACGAGCAGTACTTC. It translates to CASSTGQGASFTYEQYF.

There are a few counts of this clonotype. This chain connects TRBV7-6 to TRBJ2-7; 7 positions agree with TRBD1. Germline trimming cut 1 base from V and 7 bases from J; bases unmatched to any gene: 19. CDR1 is SGHVS, CDR2 FNYEAQ, per germline. The CDR3 has 18 residues. CDR3 loop: CASSLVGAHLGQPEEQYF. The CDR3 DNA reads as TGTGCCAGCAGCTTAGTGGGAGCCCACTTGGGACAGCCTGAGGAGCAGTACTTC.

This clonotype was recorded a few times. The rearrangement uses TRBV24-1 and TRBJ1-1; D perhaps matches TRBD1 (5 bases). This CDR3 is built from 13 residues. Between the trimmed V and J ends, which lost 6 bases and 0 bases, there was a span of 7 bases. The germline V gene has CDR1 KGHDR and CDR2 SFDVKD. The CDR3 sequence: CATSSTVNTEAFF. CDR3 in DNA: TGTGCCACCAGTTCGACAGTGAACACTGAAGCTTTCTTT.

This clonotype turned up a few times. This sequence joins TRBV20-1 and TRBJ1-2, with 7 bases that match TRBD1. Unmatched junction bases numbered 10, after V lost 5 bases and J lost 4 bases. Germline assignment: CDR1 DFQATT and CDR2 SNEGSKA (reference sequence). The CDR3 has 14 residues. In DNA form, the CDR3 reads TGCAGTGCTCAGGGACAGCCTAACCTCTATGGCTACACCTTC. It is translated as CSAQGQPNLYGYTF.